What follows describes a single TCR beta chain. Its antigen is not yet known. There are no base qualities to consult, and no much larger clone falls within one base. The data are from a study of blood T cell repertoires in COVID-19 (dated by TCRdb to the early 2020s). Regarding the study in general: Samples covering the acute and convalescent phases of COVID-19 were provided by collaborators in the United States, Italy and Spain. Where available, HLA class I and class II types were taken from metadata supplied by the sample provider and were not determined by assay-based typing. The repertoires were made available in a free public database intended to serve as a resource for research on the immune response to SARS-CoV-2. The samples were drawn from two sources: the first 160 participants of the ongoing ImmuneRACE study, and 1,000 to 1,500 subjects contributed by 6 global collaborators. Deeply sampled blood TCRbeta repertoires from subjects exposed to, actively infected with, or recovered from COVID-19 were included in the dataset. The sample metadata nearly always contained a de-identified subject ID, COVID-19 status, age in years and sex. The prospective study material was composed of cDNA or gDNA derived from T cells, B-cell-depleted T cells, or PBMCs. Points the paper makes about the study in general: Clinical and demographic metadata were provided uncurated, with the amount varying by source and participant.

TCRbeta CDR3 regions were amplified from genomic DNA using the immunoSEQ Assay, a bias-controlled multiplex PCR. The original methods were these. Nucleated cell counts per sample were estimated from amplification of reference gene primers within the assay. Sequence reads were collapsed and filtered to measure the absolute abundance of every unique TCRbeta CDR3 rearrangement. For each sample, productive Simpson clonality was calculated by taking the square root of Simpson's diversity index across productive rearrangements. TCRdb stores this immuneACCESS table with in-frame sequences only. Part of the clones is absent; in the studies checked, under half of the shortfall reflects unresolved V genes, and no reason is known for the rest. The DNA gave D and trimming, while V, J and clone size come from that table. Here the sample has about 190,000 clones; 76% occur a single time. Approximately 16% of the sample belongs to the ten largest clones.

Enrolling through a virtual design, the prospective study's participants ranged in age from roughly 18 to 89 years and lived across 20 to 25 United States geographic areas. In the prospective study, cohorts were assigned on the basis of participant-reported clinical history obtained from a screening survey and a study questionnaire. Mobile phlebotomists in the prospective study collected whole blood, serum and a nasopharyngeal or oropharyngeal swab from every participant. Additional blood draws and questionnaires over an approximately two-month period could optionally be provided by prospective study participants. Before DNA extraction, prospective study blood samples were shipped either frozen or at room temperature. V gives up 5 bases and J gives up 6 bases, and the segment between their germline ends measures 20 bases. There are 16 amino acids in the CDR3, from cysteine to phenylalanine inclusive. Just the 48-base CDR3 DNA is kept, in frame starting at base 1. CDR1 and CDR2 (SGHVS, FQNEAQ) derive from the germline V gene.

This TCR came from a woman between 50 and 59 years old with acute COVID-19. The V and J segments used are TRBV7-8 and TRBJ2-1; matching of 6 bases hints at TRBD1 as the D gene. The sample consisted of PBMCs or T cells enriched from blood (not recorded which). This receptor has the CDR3 CASSNLQGFPSNEQFF. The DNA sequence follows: TGTGCCAGCAGCAACCTTCAGGGGTTCCCCTCCAATGAGCAGTTCTTC.